A single sample gave rise to the 30 T cell receptor beta chains below, sequenced in a study of blood T cells in healthy people across ages. With a J-beta primer mix and a sample-barcoded 5' primer, a second PCR ran 7 to 11 cycles. TCRdb reanalysed the 5' RACE reads using MiXCR and keeps one entry per CDR3 protein. The table records about 830,000 distinct CDR3 sequences, 58% of them present only once. Sequencing input: blood. The receptors shown here come from a man aged 30 to 45 in good health.

V gene TRBV20-1 combines with J gene TRBJ2-1, with D unresolved. Germline CDR1 DFQATT, CDR2 SNEGSKA (reference sequence). CDR3 size: 12 residues. The CDR3 bases are TGCAACGGGCAGGAGTTTAACAATGAGCAGTTCTTC. This sequence encodes CNGQEFNNEQFF.

This clonotype was observed a handful of times. The chain combines TRBV20-1 with TRBJ2-7; tentative D call: TRBD2 (6 bases). Germline V gene sequence: CDR1 DFQATT, CDR2 SNEGSKA (reference sequence). This CDR3 has 14 residues. V dropped 1 base and J dropped 7 bases, with 17 bases sitting between them. The CDR3 DNA sequence: TGCAGTGCTAGAGTGCCGGGAGTCCCACGGGAGCAGTACTTC. It translates to CSARVPGVPREQYF.

This clonotype came up a few times. The chain combines TRBV21-1 with TRBJ2-7. TRBV21-1 counts as a pseudogene. This CDR3 has 13 residues. Here the CDR3 DNA reads TGTGCCAGCAGCAAAGCTAGTACCTACGAGCAGTACTTC. Amino acids: CASSKASTYEQYF.

This clonotype occurred a few times. CDR3 nucleotides: TGCGCCAGCAGCCAAGAGAACCAAAACAGGGCGGGGGCCAACGTCCTGACTTTC. Its protein product is CASSQENQNRAGANVLTF. The chain carries TRBV4-3 and TRBJ2-6; D may be TRBD1 (6 bases). Trimming took off 0 bases at V and 4 bases at J, with 16 bases between the two ends. CDR3 length: 18 amino acids. From germline, CDR1 is LGHNA and CDR2 YSLEER.

This clonotype turned up a few times. The CDR3 region is CSAREAENYGYTF. CDR3 coding DNA: TGCAGTGCTAGGGAGGCAGAAAACTATGGCTACACCTTC. The chain links TRBV20-1 to TRBJ1-2; D remains ambiguous. Germline CDR1 and CDR2: DFQATT and SNEGSKA (reference sequence). CDR3 length: 13 residues. The V gene lost 3 bases and the J gene lost 2 bases, with 10 bases spanning the gap.

This chain connects TRBV7-2 to TRBJ2-5; TRBD2 is a possible D gene (5 bases). The germline CDR1 and CDR2 sequences are SGHTA and FQGNSA. This CDR3 is 15 amino acids long. V dropped 4 bases and J dropped 3 bases, with 15 bases sitting between them. The CDR3 here is CASSSPRTVKETQYF. CDR3 nucleotide sequence: TGTGCCAGCAGCTCGCCTCGGACTGTTAAAGAGACCCAGTACTTC.

This clonotype was observed once. The V call is TRBV6-4, the J call TRBJ1-2; a possible D gene is TRBD1 (5 bases). This CDR3 has 17 amino acids. Per germline, CDR1 MRHNA and CDR2 SNTAGT. V dropped 0 bases and J dropped 6 bases, with 20 bases sitting between them. The CDR3 DNA reads as TGTGCCAGCAGTGACTCGGGGTTGCCCTCTGGGGCTAATGGCTACACCTTC. Translating it yields CASSDSGLPSGANGYTF.

This chain connects TRBV5-4 to TRBJ2-3; no firm D call. Germline CDR1 is SGHNT and CDR2 is YYREEE (reference sequence). The CDR3 runs 15 residues. Trimming cost V 0 bases and J 5 bases, with 13 bases left between them. CDR3 bases: TGTGCCAGCAGCTTGGAATTGGCGGTCCAAGATACGCAGTATTTT. It codes for CASSLELAVQDTQYF.

This CDR3 is CSARDETGDLSYEQYF. For the CDR3, the DNA is TGCAGTGCTAGAGATGAGACAGGGGACCTCTCCTACGAGCAGTACTTC. The rearrangement links TRBV20-1 to TRBJ2-7; 8 nucleotides agree with TRBD1. The V and J ends lost 0 bases and 0 bases, in that order; junction bases with no gene match: 7. The length of the CDR3 is 16 residues. The germline gives CDR1 DFQATT, CDR2 SNEGSKA (reference sequence).

The CDR3 region has the DNA TGTGCCAGCAGTCCTCCAGGGGGAACTGCGTACGAGCAGTACTTC. It codes for CASSPPGGTAYEQYF. V gene TRBV28 combines with J gene TRBJ2-4, with TRBD1 identical over 7 bases. The DNA matches TRBJ2-7 better at its end, which makes the J call doubtful. The CDR3 sequence is 15 residues long. From germline, CDR1 is MDHEN and CDR2 SYDVKM.

This clonotype was counted a few times. The chain recombines TRBV20-1 with TRBJ2-7; tentatively, D is TRBD2 (5 bases). Germline CDR1 and CDR2: DFQATT and SNEGSKA (reference sequence). V was cut by 5 bases and J by 4 bases, with 12 bases left in between. The CDR3 loop spans 12 amino acids. DNA for the CDR3: TGCAGTGCTCGGGGTGATGTTTACGAGCAGTACTTC. Its translation is CSARGDVYEQYF.

The gene calls are TRBV12-3 or TRBV12-4 and TRBJ2-7; D gene unclear. Trimming pared 3 bases from V and 4 bases from J, leaving 10 bases between. The CDR3 length is 13 residues. CDR3 amino acids: CASSLPAWYEQYF. The CDR3 DNA follows: TGTGCCAGCAGTTTGCCAGCTTGGTACGAGCAGTACTTC.

The V and J genes are TRBV7-9 and TRBJ1-6; maybe TRBD1 (6 bases). This CDR3 is 14 amino acids long. The V end lost 3 bases, the J end lost 10 bases, and 13 bases lay between the germline ends. Germline CDR1 reads SEHNR; CDR2 reads FQNEAQ (reference sequence). CDR3 region: CASSFDRPLSPLHF. Written as DNA, the CDR3 is TGTGCCAGCAGCTTCGACAGGCCCTTATCACCCCTCCACTTT.

The rearrangement uses TRBV7-2 and TRBJ1-1; 8 nucleotides align to TRBD1. With 5 bases clipped from V and 10 bases from J, the junction kept 15 bases outside the gene matches. The length of the CDR3 is 15 residues. Germline CDR1 reads SGHTA; CDR2 reads FQGNSA. CDR3 protein: CASSRGGTGLSLAFF. The DNA of the CDR3 is TGTGCCAGCAGCCGTGGAGGGACAGGTCTGAGTCTAGCTTTCTTT.

The gene calls are TRBV30 and TRBJ2-4; possible D gene TRBD2, 6 bases. The J call is doubtful: the DNA matches TRBJ2-7 better. CDR3 length equals 13 residues. Germline assignment: CDR1 GTSNPN and CDR2 SVGIG (reference sequence). The CDR3 loop reads CAWSGGFVYEQYF. The CDR3 DNA is TGTGCCTGGAGCGGGGGTTTCGTCTACGAGCAGTACTTC.

V usage is TRBV3-1 and J usage is TRBJ2-1; 11 bases align to TRBD2. CDR1 LGHDT and CDR2 YNNKEL come from the germline V gene (reference sequence). V was pared by 0 bases and J by 15 bases, with 10 bases of the junction left unmatched. There are 15 residues in the CDR3. The DNA for the CDR3 is TGTGCCAGCAGCCAAGATCCGGCTAGCGGGGGGCCGGCGTTCTTC. Protein product: CASSQDPASGGPAFF.

There are a few counts of this clonotype. A much larger clone lies one base from this, so it may be a read error. The CDR3 nucleotides read TGCGCCAGCAGCGTTACGGGCAAAACAGATACGCAGTATTTT. Residues: CASSVTGKTDTQYF. This chain uses TRBV5-1 with TRBJ2-3; D is uncertain. Per germline, CDR1 SGHRS and CDR2 YFSETQ. Trimming stripped 4 bases from V and 3 bases from J, with 12 bases between. The CDR3 is 14 amino acids.

This chain links TRBV20-1 with TRBJ1-2; D is uncertain. The V end lost 0 bases, the J end lost 4 bases, and 12 bases lay between the germline ends. Germline V gene lookup returns CDR1 DFQATT and CDR2 SNEGSKA (reference sequence). This CDR3 has 14 residues. The CDR3 DNA follows: TGCAGTGCTAGAGATGAGGGAACCACCTATGGCTACACCTTC. This translates into CSARDEGTTYGYTF.

This chain joins TRBV5-1 and TRBJ2-3; D unresolved. Germline V lookup: CDR1 SGHRS, CDR2 YFSETQ. CDR3 length: 14 residues. Trimming removed 2 bases from V and 4 bases from J, with 11 bases in between. The CDR3 DNA follows: TGCGCCAGCAGCTTAGACGCGTACTCAGATACGCAGTATTTT. It specifies CASSLDAYSDTQYF.

Only a few counts were recorded for this clonotype. This rearrangement joins TRBV30 to TRBJ2-5; 11 bases match TRBD2. This CDR3 is built from 14 residues. The junction had 2 bases not matched to a gene; V was cut back by 4 bases and J by 1 base. Germline V gene data show CDR1 as GTSNPN and CDR2 as SVGIG (reference sequence). CDR3 bases: TGTGCCTGGATAGCGGGGGGGATCCAAGAGACCCAGTACTTC. Translated, it gives CAWIAGGIQETQYF.

The table lists this clonotype with a few counts. J is TRBJ2-7 and V is TRBV9; D is perhaps TRBD2 (6 bases). V shed 0 bases and J shed 1 base, with 11 bases lying between them. The CDR3 consists of 15 residues. CDR1 is SGDLS and CDR2 is YYNGEE in the germline V gene. Written as DNA, the CDR3 is TGTGCCAGCAGCGTAGCTGGGACTGCGTCCTACGAGCAGTACTTC. Protein product: CASSVAGTASYEQYF.

This clonotype was counted only a few times. The CDR3 is CASSQLREETQYF. The CDR3 bases are TGTGCCAGCAGCCAATTGCGGGAAGAGACCCAGTACTTC. The chain carries TRBV4-2 and TRBJ2-5; possibly TRBD2 for D (5 bases). CDR1 and CDR2 from the germline V gene are LGHNA and YNFKEQ. V lost 2 bases, J lost 3 bases, and 7 bases lay in between. The CDR3 totals 13 residues.

This clonotype has only a few counts. The chain is built from TRBV6-6 and TRBJ2-5; TRBD1 matches at 10 bases. The V gene's germline CDR1 is MNHNY and CDR2 SVGAGI (reference sequence). The junction had 12 bases not matched to a gene; V was cut back by 6 bases and J by 11 bases. The CDR3 extends over 14 amino acids. The CDR3 sequence is CASRPGQGWMEQYF. CDR3 sequence (DNA): TGTGCCAGCAGGCCGGGACAGGGGTGGATGGAGCAGTACTTC.

The genes are TRBV7-2 and TRBJ2-7, with 12 bases lining up with TRBD2. Trimming removed 1 base from V and 5 bases from J; junction bases left unmatched: 3. The CDR3 consists of 15 residues. CDR1 and CDR2 (germline): SGHTA, FQGNSA. CDR3 nucleotide sequence: TGTGCCAGCAGCTTAGAGACTAGCGGGAGCCACGAGCAGTACTTC. As protein: CASSLETSGSHEQYF. Together with reference TRBV7-2 and TRBJ2-7, the CDR3 gives the full variable domain: GAGVSQSPSNKVTEKGKDVELRCDPISGHTALYWYRQSLGQGLEFLIYFQGNSAPDKSGLPSDRFSAERTGGSVSTLTIQRTQQEDSAVYLCASSLETSGSHEQYFGPGTRLTVT.

This rearrangement joins TRBV20-1 to TRBJ2-7, with 11 positions matching TRBD1. J lost 5 bases, V lost 6 bases, and 6 bases had no gene match. CDR3 length: 13 amino acids. CDR1 is DFQATT, CDR2 SNEGSKA, per germline (reference sequence). CDR3 sequence: CSATDRGPNEQYF. CDR3 bases: TGCAGTGCAACGGACAGGGGGCCCAACGAGCAGTACTTC.

This sequence joins TRBV7-9 and TRBJ1-2, with a tentative D call TRBD1 (6 bases). The germline V and J ends were trimmed by 0 bases and 13 bases, with 12 bases remaining between them. Germline V gives CDR1 SEHNR, CDR2 FQNEAQ (reference sequence). The length of the CDR3 is 12 residues. This chain's CDR3 is CASSLAAGVTTF. In DNA form, the CDR3 reads TGTGCCAGCAGCTTAGCAGCAGGGGTTACCACCTTC.

This chain uses TRBV7-3 with TRBJ2-3, with 7 bases matching TRBD1. Losses at the gene ends were 6 bases for V and 6 bases for J; bases not matched to a gene: 6. The CDR3 runs to 13 residues. Per germline, CDR1 SGHTA and CDR2 FQGTGA. The CDR3 DNA is TGTGCCAGCAGTACAGGGGACACCGATACGCAGTATTTT. Its protein is CASSTGDTDTQYF. Full variable domain (remainder filled in from reference TRBV7-3 and TRBJ2-3): GAGVSQTPSNKVTEKGKYVELRCDPISGHTALYWYRQSLGQGPEFLIYFQGTGAADDSGLPNDRFFAVRPEGSVSTLKIQRTERGDSAVYLCASSTGDTDTQYFGPGTRLTVL.

The V and J genes are TRBV12-3 or TRBV12-4 and TRBJ1-2, with a tentative D call TRBD1 (6 bases). The CDR3 length is 15 residues. Trimming removed 3 bases from V and 5 bases from J, with 16 bases in between. The CDR3 DNA sequence: TGTGCCAGCAGTTTCACGGGGGCAAGAAGTTATGGCTACACCTTC. Translated, it gives CASSFTGARSYGYTF.

In this sample, this clonotype turned up a few times. CDR3: CSARATRGRETQYF. CDR3 nucleotides: TGCAGTGCTAGAGCGACTAGGGGTCGGGAGACCCAGTACTTC. This chain connects TRBV20-1 to TRBJ2-5, with D possibly being TRBD2 (6 bases). The CDR3 sequence is 14 residues long. Germline V gene data show CDR1 as DFQATT and CDR2 as SNEGSKA (reference sequence). Trimming stripped 1 base from V and 5 bases from J, with 14 bases between.

This clonotype was observed a few times. The chain joins TRBV29-1 to TRBJ2-7, with D uncertain. The CDR3 covers 11 residues. The germline CDR1 and CDR2 sequences are SQVTM and ANQGSEA. Trimming shortened V by 3 bases and J by 4 bases, and 7 bases separated the two germline ends. The CDR3 loop reads CSVDTVYEQYF. The CDR3, as DNA: TGCAGCGTTGATACAGTATACGAGCAGTACTTC.